Listed below are T cell receptor beta chains from one sample, sequenced in a study of shared clonotypes between healthy human individuals. Clones were sequenced by immunoSEQ multiplex PCR, and TCRdb holds only the in-frame ones, with some missing. The table includes about a million clones, around 74% detected once. Sequenced input: memory CD4+ T cells sorted from blood. The receptors derive from a man aged 18 to 30 in good health. Both conserved end residues are trimmed from each CDR3. Clone size is shown for a subset of rows, as once, few, many or a class of expanded clone.

j_call v_call clone_size cdr3_aa
TRBJ2-1 TRBV7-9 - ASSLGWTGMGPEQF
TRBJ2-4 TRBV10-2 - ASSEKGQGYKNIQY
TRBJ1-5 TRBV30 few AWNAGGIRQPQH
TRBJ1-2 TRBV7-2 - ASSLQGGVEGYT
TRBJ2-2 TRBV5-8 - ASSFFTVNTGELF
TRBJ1-2 TRBV15 - ATSRASGVYGYT
- TRBV5-1 - ASSSGTGSSYEQY
TRBJ1-1 TRBV18 - ASSPESRGPTEAF
TRBJ2-7 TRBV2 - ASGRAGGFYEQY
TRBJ1-5 TRBV4-3 - ASSQTALGNQPQH
TRBJ1-1 TRBV12-1 - ASSSRIYTGRTEAF
TRBJ1-1 TRBV7-2 - ASSSGGTEAF
TRBJ2-1 TRBV10-3 - AISEGEATGDEQF
TRBJ2-3 TRBV2 - ASCLQGTNTDTQY
TRBJ2-2 TRBV6-1 once ASRAGTTNTGELF
TRBJ2-1 TRBV27 - ASSLDSGYNEQF
TRBJ2-2 TRBV6-6 - ASREGERTGELF
TRBJ2-1 TRBV28 few ASRTGVGYNEQF
TRBJ1-5 TRBV5-1 - ASSLGGNGQPQH
TRBJ2-7 TRBV2 - ASSEPREQY
TRBJ1-2 TRBV5-5 - ASSLVQGSYGYT
TRBJ1-1 TRBV27 - ASSLTGLKNTEAF
TRBJ1-1 TRBV9 - ASSVDGSIMNTEAF
TRBJ2-3 TRBV7-9 - ASSPRWGGVADTQY
TRBJ1-2 TRBV11-2 - ASSSQVNYGYT
TRBJ2-7 TRBV5-6 few ASGRQDYEQY
TRBJ1-2 TRBV10-3 - AIRGTENYGYT
TRBJ1-6 TRBV28 - ATRQGPNSPLH
TRBJ2-3 TRBV6-5 - ASSSGRYTDTQY
TRBJ2-3 TRBV2 - ASLTEFTDTQY
TRBJ1-3 TRBV5-6 once ASRRWDSGNTIY
TRBJ2-7 TRBV2 - ASRAVQGQATYEQY
TRBJ2-5 TRBV21-1 - ASSKLVAAETQY
TRBJ2-1 TRBV5-8 once ASSLGGTSGTPGPF
TRBJ2-7 TRBV5-1 - ASSLEGGHEQY
TRBJ2-1 TRBV5-6 - ASLQGGYNEQF
TRBJ2-2 TRBV7-8 - ASSPSGGQNTGELF
TRBJ2-3 TRBV30 - ASTGPSGTDTQY
TRBJ1-4 TRBV6-5 few ASRGGTATNEKLF
TRBJ1-6 TRBV5-1 - ASNWGTGNSPLH
TRBJ1-5 TRBV6-1 - ASNFGQGAGQPQH
TRBJ1-5 TRBV6-6 - ASSRQGTQPQH
TRBJ1-2 TRBV30 - AWTHTGGSGMGGYT
TRBJ2-1 TRBV11-2 - ASSLRRASGGALAEQF
TRBJ1-2 TRBV6-1 once ASTVNRGYGYT